This TCR beta chain was sequenced during a study of T cell repertoires in cytomegalovirus infection. Study-level background: Signatures in public TCR beta sequences pointed to both CMV infection and matching HLA type. Findings of the study overall: Predominance within the ex vivo response was attributable to HLA-C-restricted CMV-specific TCR beta clonotypes.

About this clonotype: Its antigen is unidentified.

Germline lookup yields CDR1 SGHTA and CDR2 FQGTGA. The CDR3 has 15 amino acids. The V end was cut by 6 bases, the J end by 4 bases, with 13 bases between. TCRdb redid the calling of the reads with MiXCR, one entry per CDR3 protein. In the table there are over 90,000 distinct CDR3 sequences, 15% to 20% of which are singletons. This TCR was recovered from a human donor in good health (CMV status not recorded). Some clones in this sample may be carry-over from other donors' samples. The genes are TRBV7-3 and TRBJ2-6; tentative D call: TRBD1 (6 bases). The sequenced sample was PBMCs. The CDR3 nucleotides read TGTGCCAGCAGTTTACAGGGCGGCGGGGCCAACGTCCTGACTTTC. Translating gives CASSLQGGGANVLTF.